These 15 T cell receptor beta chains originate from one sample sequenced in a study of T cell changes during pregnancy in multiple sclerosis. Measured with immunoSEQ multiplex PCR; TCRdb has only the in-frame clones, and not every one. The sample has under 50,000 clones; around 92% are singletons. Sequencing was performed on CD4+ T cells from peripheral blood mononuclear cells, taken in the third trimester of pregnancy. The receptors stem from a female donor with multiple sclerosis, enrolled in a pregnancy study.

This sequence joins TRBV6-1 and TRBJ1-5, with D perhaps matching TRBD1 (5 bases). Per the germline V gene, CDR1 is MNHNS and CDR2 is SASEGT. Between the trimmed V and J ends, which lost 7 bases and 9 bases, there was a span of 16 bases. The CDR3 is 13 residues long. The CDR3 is CASNRDGLGPQHF. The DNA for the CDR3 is TGTGCCAGCAATCGGGACGGACTAGGGCCCCAGCATTTT.

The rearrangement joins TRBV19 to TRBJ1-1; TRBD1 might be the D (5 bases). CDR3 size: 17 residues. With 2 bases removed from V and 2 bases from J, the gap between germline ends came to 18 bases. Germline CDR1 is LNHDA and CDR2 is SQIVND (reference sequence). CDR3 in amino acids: CASSIYVGTLDNTEAFF. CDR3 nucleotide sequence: TGTGCCAGTAGTATATACGTTGGGACTCTGGATAACACTGAAGCTTTCTTT.

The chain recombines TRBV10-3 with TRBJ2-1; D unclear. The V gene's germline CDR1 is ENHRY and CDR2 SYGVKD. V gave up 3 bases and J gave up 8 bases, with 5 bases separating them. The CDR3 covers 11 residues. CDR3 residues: CAISELHEQFF. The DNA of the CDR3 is TGTGCCATCAGTGAACTGCATGAGCAGTTCTTC.

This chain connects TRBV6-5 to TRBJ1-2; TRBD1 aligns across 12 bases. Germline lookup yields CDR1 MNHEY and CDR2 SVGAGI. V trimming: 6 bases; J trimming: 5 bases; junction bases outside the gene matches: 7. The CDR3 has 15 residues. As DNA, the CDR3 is TGTGCCAGCAGAGCCGGGACAGGGGGCACGTATGGCTACACCTTC. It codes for CASRAGTGGTYGYTF.

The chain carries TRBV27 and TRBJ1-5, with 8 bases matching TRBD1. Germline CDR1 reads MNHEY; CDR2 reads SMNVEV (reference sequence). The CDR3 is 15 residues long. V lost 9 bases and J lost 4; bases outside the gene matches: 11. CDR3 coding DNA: TGTGCCAGTGGGGCCTGGACAGGGCGAAATCAGCCCCAGCATTTT. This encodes CASGAWTGRNQPQHF.

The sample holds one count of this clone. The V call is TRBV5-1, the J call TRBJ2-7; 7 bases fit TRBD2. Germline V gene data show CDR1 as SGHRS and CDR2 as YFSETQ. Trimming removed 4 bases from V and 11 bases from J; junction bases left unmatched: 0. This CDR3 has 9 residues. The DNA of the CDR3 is TGCGCCAGCAGCGCGGGGGAGTACTTC. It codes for CASSAGEYF. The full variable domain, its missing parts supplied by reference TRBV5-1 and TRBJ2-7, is KAGVTQTPRYLIKTRGQQVTLSCSPISGHRSVSWYQQTPGQGLQFLFEYFSETQRNKGNFPGRFSGRQFSNSRSEMNVSTLELGDSALYLCASSAGEYFGPGTRLTVT.

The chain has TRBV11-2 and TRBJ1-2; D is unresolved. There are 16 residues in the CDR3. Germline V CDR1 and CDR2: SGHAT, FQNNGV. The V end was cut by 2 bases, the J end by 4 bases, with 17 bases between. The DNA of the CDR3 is TGTGCCAGCAGCTTACATAGGGTAGCGGATAGCTATGGCTACACCTTC. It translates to CASSLHRVADSYGYTF.

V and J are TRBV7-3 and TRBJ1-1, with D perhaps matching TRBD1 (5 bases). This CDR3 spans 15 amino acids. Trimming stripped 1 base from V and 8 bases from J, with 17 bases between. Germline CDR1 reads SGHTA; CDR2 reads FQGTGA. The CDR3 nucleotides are TGTGCCAGCAGCTTAAACGATTTTCGGAGACAGGAAGCTTTCTTT. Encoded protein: CASSLNDFRRQEAFF.

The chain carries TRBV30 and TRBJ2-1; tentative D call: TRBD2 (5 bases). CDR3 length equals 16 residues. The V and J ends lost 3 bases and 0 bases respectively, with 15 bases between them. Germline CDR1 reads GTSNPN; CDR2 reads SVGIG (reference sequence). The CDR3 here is CAWRSGLKSSYNEQFF. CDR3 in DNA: TGTGCCTGGAGAAGCGGTCTTAAATCCTCCTACAATGAGCAGTTCTTC.

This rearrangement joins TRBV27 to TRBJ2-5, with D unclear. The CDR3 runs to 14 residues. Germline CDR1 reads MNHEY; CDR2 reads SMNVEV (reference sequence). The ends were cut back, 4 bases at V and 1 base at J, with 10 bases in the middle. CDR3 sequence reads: CASSSVVLQETQYF. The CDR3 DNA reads TGTGCCAGCAGTTCCGTCGTTCTCCAAGAGACCCAGTACTTC.

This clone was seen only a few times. The CDR3 DNA is TGTGCCAGCCCCGAGGAGGGGGCTATGAACACTGAAGCTTTCTTT. It yields the protein CASPEEGAMNTEAFF. V usage is TRBV6-4 and J usage is TRBJ1-1; 7 bases map to TRBD1. Trimming at V came to 8 bases and at J to 0 bases, leaving 9 bases not matched to a gene. The length of the CDR3 is 15 residues. The germline V gene encodes CDR1 MRHNA and CDR2 SNTAGT.

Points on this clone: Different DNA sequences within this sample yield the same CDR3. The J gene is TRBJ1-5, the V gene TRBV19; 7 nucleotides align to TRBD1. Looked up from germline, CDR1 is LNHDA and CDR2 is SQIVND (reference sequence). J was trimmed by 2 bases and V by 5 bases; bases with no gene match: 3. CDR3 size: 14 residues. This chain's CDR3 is CASSFQGGNQPQHF. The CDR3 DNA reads TGTGCCAGTAGTTTCCAGGGGGGCAATCAGCCCCAGCATTTT.

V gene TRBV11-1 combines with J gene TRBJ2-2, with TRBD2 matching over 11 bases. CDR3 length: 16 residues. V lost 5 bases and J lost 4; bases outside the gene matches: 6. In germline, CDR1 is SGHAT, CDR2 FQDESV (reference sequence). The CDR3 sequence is CASSVKLAGATGELFF. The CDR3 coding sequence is TGTGCCAGCAGCGTGAAACTAGCGGGAGCCACCGGGGAGCTGTTTTTT. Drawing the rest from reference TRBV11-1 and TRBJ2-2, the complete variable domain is EAEVAQSPRYKITEKSQAVAFWCDPISGHATLYWYRQILGQGPELLVQFQDESVVDDSQLPKDRFSAERLKGVDSTLKIQPAELGDSAMYLCASSVKLAGATGELFFGEGSRLTVL.

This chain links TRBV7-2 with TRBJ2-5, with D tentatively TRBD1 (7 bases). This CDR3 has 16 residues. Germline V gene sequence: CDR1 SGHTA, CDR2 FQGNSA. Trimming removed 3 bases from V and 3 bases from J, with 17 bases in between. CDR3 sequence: CASSLGGGQAKETQYF. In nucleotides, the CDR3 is TGTGCCAGCAGCTTGGGGGGAGGACAGGCCAAAGAGACCCAGTACTTC.

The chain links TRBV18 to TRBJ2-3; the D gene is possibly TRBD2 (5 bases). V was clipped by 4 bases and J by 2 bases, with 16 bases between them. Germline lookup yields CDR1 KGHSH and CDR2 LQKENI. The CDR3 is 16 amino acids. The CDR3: CASSQTWSGATDTQYF. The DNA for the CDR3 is TGTGCCAGCTCACAGACCTGGAGCGGAGCCACAGATACGCAGTATTTT.